This T cell receptor (beta chain) was captured by sequencing in a study of blood T cell repertoires in COVID-19. Using immunoSEQ multiplex PCR, the repertoire was profiled, and TCRdb retains in-frame clones only, with some absent. Among about 140,000 clones listed, 65% to 85% were seen once. The sequence derives from a woman aged 60-75 years with acute or convalescent COVID-19. The sequenced sample consisted of peripheral blood.

CDR3 sequence reads: CASSGRPSTGAFYNEQFF. The CDR3 region has the DNA TGTGCCAGTAGTGGCAGACCCTCGACAGGCGCATTCTACAATGAGCAGTTCTTC. The chain couples TRBV19 to TRBJ2-1; tentative D call: TRBD1 (6 bases). The CDR3 has 18 amino acids. Trimming stripped 5 bases from V and 3 bases from J, with 23 bases between. Germline V gene lookup returns CDR1 LNHDA and CDR2 SQIVND (reference sequence). Full variable domain (rest looked up from reference TRBV19 and TRBJ2-1): DGGITQSPKYLFRKEGQNVTLSCEQNLNHDAMYWYRQDPGQGLRLIYYSQIVNDFQKGDIAEGYSVSREKKESFPLTVTSAQKNPTAFYLCASSGRPSTGAFYNEQFFGPGTRLTVL.